This T cell receptor (beta chain) was found in a study of esophageal squamous cell carcinoma under preoperative chemotherapy. Overall study context: TCR repertoires were profiled from both peripheral blood T cells and tumor-infiltrating lymphocytes.

TCRdb passed the PCR reads through MiXCR, listing each CDR3 protein once. The repertoire holds over 13,000 distinct CDR3 sequences, with 60% as singletons. The CDR3 spans 15 residues. Germline V lookup: CDR1 MNHNS, CDR2 SASEGT. V lost 5 bases and J lost 6, with 17 bases in between. Time point: before preoperative PTX-NDP chemotherapy. Paclitaxel-nedaplatin chemotherapy was given to patients ahead of their surgery. This clonotype was counted only a few times. What it binds is unknown. Study-wide findings and caveats: Abundant clones tended to shrink rather than expand after paclitaxel-nedaplatin.

The V gene is TRBV6-1, the J gene TRBJ2-1, with unresolved D. Sampling took place from a patient given preoperative chemotherapy. This sequence originates from a human donor with esophageal squamous cell carcinoma. The donor label of this sample is uncertain. The CDR3 DNA reads as TGTGCCAGCAGTAAACCTTCGGACGCACGCAATGAGCAGTTCTTC. Translating gives CASSKPSDARNEQFF.